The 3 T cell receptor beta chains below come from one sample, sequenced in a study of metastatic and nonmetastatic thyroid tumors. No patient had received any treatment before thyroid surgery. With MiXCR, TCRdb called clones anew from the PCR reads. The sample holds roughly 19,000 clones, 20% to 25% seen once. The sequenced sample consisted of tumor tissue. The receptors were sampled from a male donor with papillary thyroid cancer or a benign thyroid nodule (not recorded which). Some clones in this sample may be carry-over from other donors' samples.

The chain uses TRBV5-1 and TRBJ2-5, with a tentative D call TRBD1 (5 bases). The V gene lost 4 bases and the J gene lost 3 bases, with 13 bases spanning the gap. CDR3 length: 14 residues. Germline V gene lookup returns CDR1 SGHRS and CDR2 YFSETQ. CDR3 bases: TGCGCCAGCAGCCGCCGAAAAGGGGAAGAGACCCAGTACTTC. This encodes CASSRRKGEETQYF.

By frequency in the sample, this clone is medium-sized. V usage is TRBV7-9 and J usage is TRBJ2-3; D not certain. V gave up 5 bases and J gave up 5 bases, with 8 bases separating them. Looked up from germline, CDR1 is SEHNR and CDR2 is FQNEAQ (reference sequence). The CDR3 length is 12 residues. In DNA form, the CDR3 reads TGTGCCAGCAGCCCTCTTATAGATACGCAGTATTTT. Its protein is CASSPLIDTQYF.

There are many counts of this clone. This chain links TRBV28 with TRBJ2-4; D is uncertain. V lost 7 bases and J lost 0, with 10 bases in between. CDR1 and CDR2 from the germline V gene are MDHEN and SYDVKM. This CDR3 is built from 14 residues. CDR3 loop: CASIGGLAKNIQYF. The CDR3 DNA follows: TGTGCCAGCATAGGCGGCCTAGCCAAAAACATTCAGTACTTC.